This T cell receptor beta chain was recorded in a study of identical twins. Findings of the study overall: Diverse VJ usage suggested most zero-insertion clonotypes were not invariant T cells.

V was pared by 5 bases and J by 3 bases, with 7 bases of the junction left unmatched. Germline V gene sequence: CDR1 SGHTA, CDR2 FQGNSA. The CDR3 runs to 14 residues. This clonotype occurred a few times. Its target is unknown. TCRdb ran MiXCR on the 5' RACE reads and lists one entry per CDR3 protein. Of around 480,000 distinct CDR3 sequences listed, 12% to 15% are singletons. A further study also used this sample, focusing on yellow fever vaccine responses in identical twins.

This clonotype was sampled from a woman aged 18-29 years in good health. This chain uses TRBV7-2 with TRBJ2-7, with 7 nucleotides matching TRBD1. Sequencing input: CD4+ T cells sorted from blood. For the CDR3, the DNA is TGTGCCAGCAGCAGGGGGACAGCCTACTACGAGCAGTACTTC. This encodes CASSRGTAYYEQYF.